Listed here is a single T cell receptor (beta chain). What it binds is not known. Measured with immunoSEQ multiplex PCR; TCRdb has only the in-frame clones, and not every one. This table holds 100,000 to 120,000 clones, roughly 84% found once. The data originate from a study of cytomegalovirus exposure and HLA in healthy donors. This CDR3 comprises 16 residues. Germline-derived CDR1 and CDR2 are SNHLY and FYNNEI. The V end lost 5 bases, the J end lost 0 bases, and 17 bases lay between the germline ends. Whole-study results and caveats: Researchers counted around 180 TCR beta chains as cytomegalovirus-associated. As confirmed in vitro, a few CMV-associated chains were specific for CMV antigens.

This chain joins TRBV2 and TRBJ2-7; the D gene is possibly TRBD1 (6 bases). Source material: PBMCs. This clonotype was obtained from a woman between 18 and 29 years old in good health and CMV-seronegative. The CDR3 DNA reads TGTGCCAGCAGTTACAAACAGGGCGTAAGCTCCTACGAGCAGTACTTC. Its translation: CASSYKQGVSSYEQYF.